The present TCR beta chain was sequenced within a study of blood T cell repertoires in COVID-19. About the research overall: PBMCs, B-cell-depleted T cells, or T cells were the source of the cDNA or gDNA that made up the material.

About this clone itself: One junction end disagrees with the germline gene, perhaps due to a read error.

Using immunoSEQ multiplex PCR, the repertoire was profiled, and TCRdb retains in-frame clones only, with some absent. The profile shows approximately 150,000 clones, approximately 84% of them singletons. This CDR3 spans 14 amino acids. Germline loops: CDR1 KGHDR, CDR2 SFDVKD. The TCR was taken from a woman between 45 and 60 years old with acute COVID-19. Sequenced: PBMCs or T cells enriched from blood (not recorded which). The chain has TRBV24-1 and TRBJ2-1; D ambiguous. The CDR3 sequence: CATSDDNTYNVQFF. Here the CDR3 DNA reads TGTGCCACCAGTGATGACAACACCTACAATGTGCAGTTCTTC.